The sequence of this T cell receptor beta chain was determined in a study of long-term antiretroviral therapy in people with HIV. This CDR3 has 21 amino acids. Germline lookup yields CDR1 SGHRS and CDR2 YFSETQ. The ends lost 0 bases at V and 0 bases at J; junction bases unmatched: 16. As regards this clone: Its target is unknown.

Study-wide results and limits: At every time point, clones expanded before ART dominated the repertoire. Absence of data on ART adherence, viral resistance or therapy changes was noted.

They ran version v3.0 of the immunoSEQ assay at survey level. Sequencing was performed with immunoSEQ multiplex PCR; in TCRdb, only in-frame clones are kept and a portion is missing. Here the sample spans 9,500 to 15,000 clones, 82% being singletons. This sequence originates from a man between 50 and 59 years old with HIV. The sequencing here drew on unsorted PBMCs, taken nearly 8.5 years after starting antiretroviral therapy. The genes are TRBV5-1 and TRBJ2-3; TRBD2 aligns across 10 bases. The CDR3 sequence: CASSLAVYGLAGDYSTDTQYF. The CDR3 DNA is TGCGCCAGCAGCTTGGCGGTTTATGGGCTAGCGGGGGATTATAGCACAGATACGCAGTATTTT.